These 10 T cell receptor beta chains came from one sample sequenced in a study of T-cell memory formation after mild COVID-19. TCRdb re-analysed the 5' RACE reads in MiXCR, keeping a single row per CDR3 protein. The sample has 250,000 to 300,000 distinct CDR3 sequences, approximately 18% seen once. Sequencing was done on a sample of PBMCs or a T cell subset sorted from them (not recorded which). These receptors came from a man between 18 and 29 years old who had mild COVID-19 (a few samples of this study predate the infection). Cell type and time point are not known.

The V gene is TRBV7-8, the J gene TRBJ1-4, with a tentative D call TRBD1 (6 bases). Germline V lookup: CDR1 SGHVS, CDR2 FQNEAQ. The CDR3 is made up of 13 amino acids. Trimming removed 3 bases from V and 7 bases from J, with 9 bases in between. The CDR3 loop reads CASSFGRGEKLFF. The CDR3 bases are TGTGCCAGCAGCTTCGGCAGGGGTGAAAAACTGTTTTTT.

This chain uses TRBV12-3 or TRBV12-4 with TRBJ1-5; D not certain. V was clipped by 5 bases and J by 5 bases, with 7 bases between them. This CDR3 region has 12 residues. The CDR3 sequence is CASSATDQPQHF. Here the CDR3 DNA reads TGTGCCAGCAGTGCAACGGATCAGCCCCAGCATTTT.

This clonotype was detected a few times. The chain joins TRBV7-6 to TRBJ2-2; tentatively, D is TRBD1 or TRBD2 (5 bases each). Germline V gene lookup returns CDR1 SGHVS and CDR2 FNYEAQ. This CDR3 spans 15 amino acids. The ends were cut back, 2 bases at V and 5 bases at J, with 12 bases in the middle. This chain's CDR3 is CASSLLRGGTGELFF. In nucleotides, the CDR3 is TGTGCCAGCAGCTTATTGAGGGGCGGGACCGGGGAGCTGTTTTTT.

This sequence joins TRBV20-1 and TRBJ1-1, with D possibly TRBD1 on 5 matching bases. This CDR3 has 14 residues. V was trimmed by 0 bases and J by 4 bases, leaving 12 bases between them. Per germline, CDR1 DFQATT and CDR2 SNEGSKA (reference sequence). The CDR3: CSAREGPGVTEAFF. The CDR3 DNA sequence: TGCAGTGCTAGAGAGGGGCCAGGCGTCACTGAAGCTTTCTTT.

This clonotype occurred many times. V gene TRBV27 combines with J gene TRBJ1-4; 7 bases line up with TRBD1. The CDR3 contains 14 residues. Per germline, CDR1 MNHEY and CDR2 SMNVEV (reference sequence). With 5 bases clipped from V and 0 bases from J, the junction kept 0 bases outside the gene matches. The CDR3 loop reads CASSTGATNEKLFF. CDR3 DNA: TGTGCCAGCAGTACAGGGGCAACTAATGAAAAACTGTTTTTT.

This clonotype was recorded a few times. V usage is TRBV9 and J usage is TRBJ1-2; D might be TRBD1 (6 bases). Deletions cut 6 bases from V and 3 bases from J, with 15 bases between. CDR3 length equals 14 residues. Germline V gene sequence: CDR1 SGDLS, CDR2 YYNGEE. The CDR3 DNA reads TGTGCCAGCACCCAAGGGGGGGATGACTATGGCTACACCTTC. Encoded protein: CASTQGGDDYGYTF.

The rearrangement links TRBV24-1 to TRBJ1-5; D not certain. CDR3 length: 14 residues. Trimming cost V 7 bases and J 2 bases, with 11 bases left between them. The germline V gene has CDR1 KGHDR and CDR2 SFDVKD. CDR3 bases: TGTGCCACCAGGTGGGGAAAGGGCAATCAGCCCCAGCATTTT. This encodes CATRWGKGNQPQHF.

This chain uses TRBV9 with TRBJ2-3; D is unresolved. Germline CDR1 and CDR2: SGDLS and YYNGEE. This CDR3 has 16 amino acids. Trimming took 4 bases from V and 2 from J, leaving 17 bases between them. CDR3 region: CASSSQGQTLTDTQYF. Written as DNA, the CDR3 is TGTGCCAGCAGCTCGCAAGGGCAGACACTCACAGATACGCAGTATTTT. The variable domain in full, with the rest retrieved from reference TRBV9 and TRBJ2-3, is DSGVTQTPKHLITATGQRVTLRCSPRSGDLSVYWYQQSLDQGLQFLIQYYNGEERAKGNILERFSAQQFPDLHSELNLSSLELGDSALYFCASSSQGQTLTDTQYFGPGTRLTVL.

The sample holds a few counts of this clonotype. J is TRBJ2-7 and V is TRBV7-2, with 7 bases lining up with TRBD2. The ends lost 1 base at V and 4 bases at J; junction bases unmatched: 7. This CDR3 contains 15 residues. Germline V gene lookup returns CDR1 SGHTA and CDR2 FQGNSA. CDR3 residues: CASSLGAGDLYEQYV. As DNA, the CDR3 is TGTGCCAGCAGCTTAGGGGCGGGGGACCTATACGAGCAGTACGTC.

V gene TRBV9 combines with J gene TRBJ2-3, with 8 nucleotides matching TRBD1. The CDR3 length is 16 residues. The germline V gene encodes CDR1 SGDLS and CDR2 YYNGEE. V was clipped by 3 bases and J by 6 bases; unmatched bases: 12. The CDR3 nucleotides are TGTGCCAGCAGCGCACTCCGGACAGGGCTGGCGGATACGCAGTATTTT. Amino acid sequence: CASSALRTGLADTQYF.